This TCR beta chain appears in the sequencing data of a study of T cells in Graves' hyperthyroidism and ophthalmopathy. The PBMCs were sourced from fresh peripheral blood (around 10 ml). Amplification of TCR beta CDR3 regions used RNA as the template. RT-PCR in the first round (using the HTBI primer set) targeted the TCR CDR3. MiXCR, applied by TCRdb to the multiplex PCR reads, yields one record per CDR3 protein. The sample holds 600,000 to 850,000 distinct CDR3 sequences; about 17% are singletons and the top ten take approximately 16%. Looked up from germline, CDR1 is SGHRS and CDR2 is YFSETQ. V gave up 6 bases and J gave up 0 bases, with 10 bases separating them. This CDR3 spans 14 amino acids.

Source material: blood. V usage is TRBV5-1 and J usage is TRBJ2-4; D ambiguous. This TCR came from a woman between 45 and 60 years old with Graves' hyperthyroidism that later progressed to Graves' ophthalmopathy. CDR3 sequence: CASNDQLAKNIQYF. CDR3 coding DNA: TGCGCCAGCAACGACCAGCTAGCCAAAAACATTCAGTACTTC.